This paragraph reports one TCR beta chain. The entry originates in a study of blood T cell repertoires in COVID-19. Looking at the study overall: COVID-19 samples from acute and convalescent phases originated in the United States, Italy and Spain. PBMCs, B-cell-depleted T cells, or T cells were the source of the cDNA or gDNA that made up the material.

Between the trimmed V and J ends, which lost 0 bases and 2 bases, there was a span of 9 bases. CDR3 length: 15 amino acids. Looked up from germline, CDR1 is SGDLS and CDR2 is YYNGEE. Original methodology: Amplification of reference gene primers provided the estimated nucleated cell counts. Sequenced by immunoSEQ multiplex PCR; TCRdb stores in-frame clones only, minus some. V and J calls and clone size are given by that table; D and trimming were obtained from the DNA. The sample lists over 130,000 clones, roughly 80% occurring once. The V and J genes are TRBV9 and TRBJ1-5, with D possibly being TRBD1 (5 bases). Sequencing used peripheral blood. The source is a man aged 50-60 years with acute or convalescent COVID-19. The CDR3 DNA reads as TGTGCCAGCAGCGTAGGCGGGGGAGGCAATCAGCCCCAGCATTTT. Translating it yields CASSVGGGGNQPQHF.